A selection of T cell receptor beta chains follows, all from one sample in a study of blood T cell repertoires in COVID-19. Data came from immunoSEQ multiplex PCR; TCRdb stores just in-frame clones and leaves some out. The profile shows about 440,000 clones, nearly 90% of them singletons. Material for sequencing was PBMCs or T cells enriched from blood (not recorded which). The receptors derive from a woman in her late teens or twenties with acute COVID-19. CDR3s include the opening cysteine and the closing phenylalanine or tryptophan. The D gene is left open where the match is weak. Part of the rows lack a size; the others show once, few, many or a class for expanded clones.

d_call,v_call,clone_size,j_call,cdr3_nt,cdr3_aa
TRBD2,TRBV7-9,NA,TRBJ2-2,TGTGCCAGCAGCTTCGCAGTTCTAGCGGGGCCCCCGGGGGAGCTGTTTTTT,CASSFAVLAGPPGELFF
TRBD1,TRBV11-2,NA,TRBJ2-5,TGTGCCAGCAGCCTGACAGGGGGTGAGATGCGGGCCCAGTACTTC,CASSLTGGEMRAQYF
TRBD1,TRBV6-5,NA,TRBJ1-1,TGTGCCAGCAGTTCGCCAGGGGGCCCGGCTGAAGCTTTCTTT,CASSSPGGPAEAFF
NA,TRBV7-8,NA,TRBJ2-5,TGTGCCAGCAGCTTAAACCGCCAGAAGACCCAGTACTTC,CASSLNRQKTQYF
NA,TRBV5-1,few,TRBJ2-2,TGCGCCAGCAGCTTGGCCGGCAGGGGTGACACCGGGGAGCTGTTTTTT,CASSLAGRGDTGELFF
TRBD1,TRBV13,NA,TRBJ2-2,TGTGCCAGCACCGGGACAGGGGGCAGCAGGGAATCCACCGGGGAGCTGTTTTTT,CASTGTGGSRESTGELFF
NA,TRBV18,NA,TRBJ2-3,TGTGCCAGCTCACCAGCGAACACAGATACGCAGTATTTT,CASSPANTDTQYF
NA,TRBV7-2,NA,TRBJ1-4,TGTGCCAGCAGCTCCAACCCCGCAGGGAATAATGAAAAACTGTTTTTT,CASSSNPAGNNEKLFF
TRBD1,TRBV5-1,NA,TRBJ1-6,TGCGCCAGCAGTCTTGTTGACAGGGAGGATTCACCCCTCCACTTT,CASSLVDREDSPLHF
NA,TRBV9,NA,TRBJ1-3,TGTGCCAGCAGCCCCGAGGGGGGGAGAACTGGAAACACCATATATTTT,CASSPEGGRTGNTIYF
NA,TRBV6-5,NA,TRBJ1-4,TGTGCCAGCAGCCCAAGACAGGCTGAAAAACTGTTTTTT,CASSPRQAEKLFF
NA,TRBV3-1/TRBV3-2,NA,TRBJ2-1,TGTGCCAGCAGCCAAGATCGACGGAGGGAAGCGGATTACAATGAGCAGTTCTTC,CASSQDRRREADYNEQFF
NA,TRBV30,NA,TRBJ1-1,TGTGCCTGGAGTGCGGGGATGAACACTGAAGCTTTCTTT,CAWSAGMNTEAFF
NA,TRBV18,NA,TRBJ2-4,TGTGCCAGCTCAAGTCGGGAGTCGGACATTCAGTACTTC,CASSSRESDIQYF
NA,TRBV28,NA,TRBJ1-4,TGTGCCAGCAGTTGGGCGGGGGATGAAAAACTGTTTTTT,CASSWAGDEKLFF
TRBD2,TRBV7-2,NA,TRBJ2-1,TGTGCCAGCAGCCCCTGGACTAGCGGACTCAATGAGCAGTTCTTC,CASSPWTSGLNEQFF
NA,TRBV28,NA,TRBJ1-4,TGTGCCAGCACCTTCTTCCCGGGGTTTTCGGAAAAACTGTTTTTT,CASTFFPGFSEKLFF
TRBD1,TRBV7-2,NA,TRBJ2-1,TGTGCCAGCACCCCCTCGGGACAGTGGGCCAATGAGCAGTTCTTC,CASTPSGQWANEQFF
TRBD1,TRBV7-2,NA,TRBJ2-7,TGTGCCAGCAGCTTTAAGGGACAGGGTTTATACGAGCAGTACTTC,CASSFKGQGLYEQYF
NA,TRBV27,NA,TRBJ2-5,TGTGCCAGCAGTTTATTGTCAGGGTGGGAGACCCAGTACTTC,CASSLLSGWETQYF
NA,TRBV9,NA,TRBJ1-6,TGTGCCAGCAGCCCCTTGGGCAATTCACCCCTCCACTTT,CASSPLGNSPLHF
TRBD1,TRBV5-1,NA,TRBJ1-2,TGCGCCAGCAGTCTAGTGGGACAGGGCTCTTATGGCTACACCTTC,CASSLVGQGSYGYTF
NA,TRBV19,NA,TRBJ2-4,TGTGCCAGTAGTACCGGACAGCTAGCCAAAAACATTCAGTACTTC,CASSTGQLAKNIQYF
TRBD1,TRBV5-4,NA,TRBJ2-6,TGTGCCAGCAGCGGCCCGGGACAGGTTACCTCTGGGGCCAACGTCCTGACTTTC,CASSGPGQVTSGANVLTF
TRBD2,TRBV3-1/TRBV3-2,NA,TRBJ2-1,TGTGCCAGCAGCCTCGGACTAGCGGGAAACATGGGGGAGCAGTTCTTC,CASSLGLAGNMGEQFF
NA,TRBV19,NA,TRBJ2-7,TGTGCCAGTAGTCTCCTGATGGGGTCAGGGTACGAGCAGTACTTC,CASSLLMGSGYEQYF
NA,TRBV19,NA,TRBJ1-5,TGTGCCAGTAGTATTTCGAGGCACAATCAGCCCCAGCATTTT,CASSISRHNQPQHF
TRBD1,TRBV3-1/TRBV3-2,few,TRBJ2-1,TGTGCCAGCAGCCAAGCTGAGACAGGGGGCAATGAGCAGTTCTTC,CASSQAETGGNEQFF
TRBD1,TRBV6-4,NA,TRBJ2-1,TGTGCCAGCAGTCCCTCACCCGGGACAGGGGAAAATGAGCAGTTCTTC,CASSPSPGTGENEQFF
TRBD2,TRBV7-9,NA,TRBJ2-5,TGTGCCAGCAGCTCTAGCGGGGGGAAAGAGACCCAGTACTTC,CASSSSGGKETQYF
NA,TRBV7-2,NA,TRBJ2-3,TGTGCCAGCAGCTTCTCTTTTGGCCCAACCACAGATACGCAGTATTTT,CASSFSFGPTTDTQYF
TRBD1,TRBV28,NA,TRBJ1-2,TGTGCCAGCAGCAGACCTGTGGGGACAGGGGTAGGCTACACCTTC,CASSRPVGTGVGYTF
TRBD2,TRBV7-9,NA,TRBJ2-7,TGTGCCAGCAGCTTAGTTAGCGGGAGAATGTACGAGCAGTACTTC,CASSLVSGRMYEQYF
NA,TRBV2,NA,TRBJ1-2,TGTGCCAGCAGTCCCACAGGGATTAATGGCTACACCTTC,CASSPTGINGYTF
NA,TRBV5-6,NA,TRBJ2-7,TGTGCCAGCAGCATCGGACAGTTCTACGAGCAGTACTTC,CASSIGQFYEQYF
TRBD1,TRBV19,NA,TRBJ2-3,TGTGCCAGTAGTATTCTAGCAGGGGGTACGCAGTATTTT,CASSILAGGTQYF
NA,TRBV6-5,NA,TRBJ1-5,TGTGCCAGCAGCCAGGCGGGTAATTTCGGTCAGCCCCAGCATTTT,CASSQAGNFGQPQHF
TRBD2,TRBV19,NA,TRBJ2-7,TGTGCCAGTAGTACTCTAGCGGGAGTCCCCTACGAGCAGTACTTC,CASSTLAGVPYEQYF
TRBD2,TRBV6-5,NA,TRBJ2-1,TGTGCCAGCAGGTACGGGACTAGCGGGAACAATGAGCAGTTCTTC,CASRYGTSGNNEQFF
TRBD2,TRBV5-4,once,TRBJ2-1,TGTGCCAGCAGCCCGGGACTAGAGGGGAATGAGCAGTTCTTC,CASSPGLEGNEQFF
NA,TRBV1,NA,TRBJ2-5,TGCACCAGCAGCCTATTTTATGTAGGCGGGGGGTACCAAGAGACCCAGTACTTC,CTSSLFYVGGGYQETQYF
NA,TRBV5-1,NA,TRBJ1-4,TGCGCCAGCAGCTTGGGGGACTTAGGGAAAAATGAAAAACTGTTTTTT,CASSLGDLGKNEKLFF
NA,TRBV14,NA,TRBJ1-4,TGTGCCAGCAGCCAAAAACAGGCAACTAATGAAAAACTGTTTTTT,CASSQKQATNEKLFF
TRBD1,TRBV18,few,TRBJ1-5,TGTGCCAGCTCACCGAGGACAGGGAATCAGCCCCAGCATTTT,CASSPRTGNQPQHF
NA,TRBV20-1,NA,TRBJ2-7,TGCAGTGCTAGTATTATACAGGGAGCGACCTACGAGCAGTACTTC,CSASIIQGATYEQYF
NA,TRBV2,NA,TRBJ2-3,TGTGCCAGCAGTCCACAGGGTATGAGCACAGATACGCAGTATTTT,CASSPQGMSTDTQYF
NA,TRBV2,NA,TRBJ2-7,TGTGCCAGCCGGTCCCGGACTCTCGACGAGCAGTACTTC,CASRSRTLDEQYF
TRBD2,TRBV6-4,NA,TRBJ2-7,TGTGCCAGCAGTGGGGGGGGACTAGCGGCATACTACGAGCAGTACTTC,CASSGGGLAAYYEQYF
NA,TRBV10-1,NA,TRBJ2-3,TGCGCCAGCAGTGACAGCGGGCGGAGCACAGATACGCAGTATTTT,CASSDSGRSTDTQYF
NA,TRBV11-2,NA,TRBJ2-5,TGTGCCAGCAGCTTAACGACAGCGATGGAGACCCAGTACTTC,CASSLTTAMETQYF
NA,TRBV7-6,NA,TRBJ2-5,TGTGCCAGCAGCTTAAGTCCCAATACTAACCTCGGGGAGACCCAGTACTTC,CASSLSPNTNLGETQYF
NA,TRBV6-5,once,TRBJ2-1,TGTGCCAGCAGTACGACTAGTAGGGATGAGCAGTTCTTC,CASSTTSRDEQFF
TRBD2,TRBV4-2,NA,TRBJ2-2,TGTGCCAGCAGCCGGTTGGGACTAGATGACACCGGGGAGCTGTTTTTT,CASSRLGLDDTGELFF
TRBD2,TRBV9,NA,TRBJ2-1,TGTGCCAGCAGCCCCCGGAGCGGGAGTGGGAATGAGCAGTTCTTC,CASSPRSGSGNEQFF
TRBD1,TRBV19,NA,TRBJ2-7,TGTGCCAGTAGTGCGATGGGACAGCAAGACTACGAGCAGTACTTC,CASSAMGQQDYEQYF
NA,TRBV28,NA,TRBJ1-6,TGTGCCACCCTTGGGCGGAGGGATTCACCCCTCCACTTT,CATLGRRDSPLHF
TRBD1,TRBV24-1,NA,TRBJ2-3,TGTGCCACCAGTCGAGGGACAGGATATACAGATACGCAGTATTTT,CATSRGTGYTDTQYF
NA,TRBV10-1,NA,TRBJ2-1,TGCGCCAGCAGTGAGTTGACTAGTGGCGTTAATGAGCAGTTCTTC,CASSELTSGVNEQFF
NA,TRBV5-1,NA,TRBJ1-5,TGCGCCAGCAGATTGTTAGCGGTACACCAGCCCCAGCATTTT,CASRLLAVHQPQHF
TRBD1,TRBV3-1/TRBV3-2,once,TRBJ1-4,TGTGCCAGCAGCCAATCGGTTAGGGGACAGGCGGGCAAACTGTTTTTT,CASSQSVRGQAGKLFF